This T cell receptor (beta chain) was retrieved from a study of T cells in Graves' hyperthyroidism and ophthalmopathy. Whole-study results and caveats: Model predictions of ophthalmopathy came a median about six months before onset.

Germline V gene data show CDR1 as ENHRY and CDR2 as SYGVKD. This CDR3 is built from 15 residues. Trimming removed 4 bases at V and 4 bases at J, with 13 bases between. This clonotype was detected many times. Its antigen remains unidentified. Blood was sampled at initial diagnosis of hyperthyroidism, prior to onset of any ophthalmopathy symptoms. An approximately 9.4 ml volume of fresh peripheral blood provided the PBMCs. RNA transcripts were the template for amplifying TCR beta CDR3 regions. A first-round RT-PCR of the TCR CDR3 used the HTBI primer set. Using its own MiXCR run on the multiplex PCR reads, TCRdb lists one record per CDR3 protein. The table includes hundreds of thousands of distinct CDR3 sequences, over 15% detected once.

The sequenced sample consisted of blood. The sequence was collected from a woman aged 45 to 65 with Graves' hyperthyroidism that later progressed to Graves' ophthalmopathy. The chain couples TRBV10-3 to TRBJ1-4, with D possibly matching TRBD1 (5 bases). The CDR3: CAISAVQGGNEKLFF. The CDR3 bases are TGTGCCATCAGTGCGGTGCAGGGCGGTAATGAAAAACTGTTTTTT.